The sequence of this T cell receptor beta chain was determined in a study of blood T cell repertoires in COVID-19. The overall study: Researchers got acute and convalescent COVID-19 samples from the United States, Italy and Spain. The analysed material was cDNA or gDNA that came from T cells, B-cell-depleted T cells, or PBMCs.

Study processing details: The assay estimated nucleated cells by amplifying reference gene primers. The data were produced by immunoSEQ multiplex PCR, yet TCRdb's version contains in-frame clones alone and is incomplete. The V and J calls and the clone size are those of that table, but D and trimming were determined from the DNA. The repertoire consists of approximately 140,000 clones, with under 80% occurring once and the leading ten covering under 15%. CDR1 is SGHAT and CDR2 is FQNNGV in the germline V gene. V was pared by 5 bases and J by 6 bases, with 16 bases between. The CDR3 length is 15 residues.

Sequences were obtained from peripheral blood. The sequence derives from a man aged 80 or over with acute or convalescent COVID-19. The chain links TRBV11-2 to TRBJ1-4; D is ambiguous. DNA of the CDR3: TGTGCCAGCAGCCCCAATCTTGTGGAGGATGAAAAACTGTTTTTT. Translation: CASSPNLVEDEKLFF.